A single sample gave rise to the 14 T cell receptor beta chains below, sequenced in a study of blood T cells in healthy people across ages. A J-beta primer mix and a sample-barcoded 5' primer were used in a second PCR of about 7 to 12 cycles. TCRdb reanalysed the 5' RACE reads using MiXCR and keeps one entry per CDR3 protein. The sample records around 900,000 distinct CDR3 sequences, 29% being singletons. The sample comprised blood. All receptors derive from a woman older than 75 in good health.

This chain connects TRBV4-2 to TRBJ1-4; D gene ambiguous. The CDR3 length is 14 residues. V was trimmed by 1 base and J by 2 bases, leaving 5 bases between them. Germline CDR1 is LGHNA and CDR2 is YNFKEQ. The CDR3 here is CASSQVRTNEKLFF. Written as DNA, the CDR3 is TGTGCCAGCAGCCAAGTTAGGACTAATGAAAAACTGTTTTTT.

In this sample, this clonotype turned up many times. The gene calls are TRBV6-2 or TRBV6-3 and TRBJ2-5, with 7 positions matching TRBD2. This CDR3 is 17 amino acids long. Per the germline V gene, CDR1 is MNHEY and CDR2 is SVGEGT. J gave up 3 bases and V 0 bases, and 10 bases lay outside the gene matches. The CDR3 here is CASSYSIAGEFEETQYF. Written as DNA, the CDR3 is TGTGCCAGCAGTTACTCGATCGCGGGAGAGTTTGAAGAGACCCAGTACTTC.

This clonotype was observed a handful of times. At one of its ends the junction is not consistent with the germline gene, which may arise from a read error. This chain joins TRBV24-1 and TRBJ1-5; D is unresolved. The germline gives CDR1 KGHDR, CDR2 SFDVKD. This CDR3 has 15 residues. CDR3 nucleotides: TGTGCCACCAGTGATTCGGGGTCCAGCAGTCAGCCCCAGCATTTT. Protein: CATSDSGSSSQPQHF.

This clonotype has at least ten counts. This rearrangement joins TRBV7-9 to TRBJ2-5; D gene uncertain. This CDR3 is 14 amino acids long. Germline V gives CDR1 SEHNR, CDR2 FQNEAQ (reference sequence). The V end lost 6 bases, the J end lost 5 bases, and 16 bases lay between the germline ends. The CDR3 bases are TGTGCCAGCAGTGAGCGACGGAAAAGGGAGACCCAGTACTTC. Translation: CASSERRKRETQYF.

In this sample, this clonotype turned up a few times. The chain couples TRBV7-2 to TRBJ1-4, with D uncertain. CDR3 length: 13 amino acids. Germline V gene sequence: CDR1 SGHTA, CDR2 FQGNSA. Trimming shortened V by 3 bases and J by 8 bases, and 10 bases separated the two germline ends. The CDR3 coding sequence is TGTGCCAGCAGCTTCGACCGATGGGAAAAACTGTTTTTT. Residues: CASSFDRWEKLFF.

This clonotype has ten or more counts. This sequence joins TRBV20-1 and TRBJ2-5, with unresolved D. Trimming removed 0 bases from V and 12 bases from J, with 8 bases in between. The CDR3 covers 10 residues. Germline V lookup: CDR1 DFQATT, CDR2 SNEGSKA (reference sequence). CDR3: CSAREVHEYF. The CDR3 coding sequence is TGCAGTGCTAGAGAGGTCCACGAGTACTTC.

This clonotype was counted between two and nine times. A much bigger clone sits one base away, suggesting this may be a read error. The rearrangement uses TRBV7-2 and TRBJ2-3; D is perhaps TRBD1 or TRBD2 (5 bases each). CDR3 size: 16 residues. Germline-derived CDR1 and CDR2 are SGHTA and FQGNSA. The V end lost 4 bases, the J end lost 3 bases, and 17 bases lay between the germline ends. Written as DNA, the CDR3 is TGTGCCAGCAGCTCGAGGGTAGGCAGGGAGACAGATACGCAGTATTTT. Its protein is CASSSRVGRETDTQYF.

There are a few counts of this clonotype. The J gene is TRBJ2-3, the V gene TRBV3-1, with 9 bases aligning to TRBD2. Looked up from germline, CDR1 is LGHDT and CDR2 is YNNKEL (reference sequence). With V trimmed by 1 base and J by 6 bases, 8 bases remained unmatched. This CDR3 region has 16 residues. The CDR3, as DNA: TGTGCCAGCAGCCAAGGGGCAGCGGGGGGCCCCGATACGCAGTATTTT. Translated: CASSQGAAGGPDTQYF.

This clonotype was counted many times. The chain is built from TRBV12-3 or TRBV12-4 and TRBJ2-7; 10 nucleotides align to TRBD1. The CDR3 runs 15 residues. The V and J ends lost 0 bases and 2 bases, in that order; junction bases with no gene match: 1. The CDR3: CASSLATGGPYEQYF. Written as DNA, the CDR3 is TGTGCCAGCAGTTTAGCGACAGGGGGCCCCTACGAGCAGTACTTC.

The rearrangement uses TRBV29-1 and TRBJ2-1, with 13 bases that match TRBD2. The CDR3 sequence is 15 residues long. V dropped 7 bases and J dropped 6; count of bases not matched to a gene: 9. Germline lookup yields CDR1 SQVTM and CDR2 ANQGSEA. The CDR3 bases are TGCAGCGCCCGGACTAGCGGGGGCATGTCCAATGAGCAGTTCTTC. This sequence encodes CSARTSGGMSNEQFF.

The genes are TRBV12-3 or TRBV12-4 and TRBJ1-2, with TRBD1 as a possible D gene (6 bases). V lost 1 base and J lost 4, with 13 bases in between. The CDR3 totals 15 residues. The CDR3 nucleotides read TGTGCCAGCAGTTTAGAGGGGGTATCTGCCTATGGCTACACCTTC. Protein: CASSLEGVSAYGYTF.

This clonotype was counted at least ten times. This chain connects TRBV18 to TRBJ2-7; D uncertain. Germline loops: CDR1 KGHSH, CDR2 LQKENI. V dropped 5 bases and J dropped 2 bases, with 7 bases sitting between them. The CDR3 extends over 12 amino acids. CDR3 DNA: TGTGCCAGCTCAATAGGACCCTACGAGCAGTACTTC. This encodes CASSIGPYEQYF.

This clonotype was seen many times. Possible read error: a much larger clone is one base away. The gene calls are TRBV5-6 and TRBJ2-2; D unclear. The CDR3 has 12 residues. The V gene's germline CDR1 is SGHDT and CDR2 YYEEEE. Here the CDR3 reads CASNLKGGERFF. The CDR3 DNA reads TGTGCCAGCAACCTCAAGGGTGGAGAGCGGTTTTTT.

This clonotype was detected many times. The chain carries TRBV28 and TRBJ1-6; the D gene is possibly TRBD1 (6 bases). The CDR3 covers 18 residues. CDR1 is MDHEN, CDR2 SYDVKM, per germline. Between the trimmed V and J ends, which lost 4 bases and 0 bases, there was a span of 16 bases. CDR3 in amino acids: CASSSGQRGSSYNSPLHF. The CDR3, as DNA: TGTGCCAGCAGTTCCGGACAGAGGGGTAGCTCCTATAATTCACCCCTCCACTTT.